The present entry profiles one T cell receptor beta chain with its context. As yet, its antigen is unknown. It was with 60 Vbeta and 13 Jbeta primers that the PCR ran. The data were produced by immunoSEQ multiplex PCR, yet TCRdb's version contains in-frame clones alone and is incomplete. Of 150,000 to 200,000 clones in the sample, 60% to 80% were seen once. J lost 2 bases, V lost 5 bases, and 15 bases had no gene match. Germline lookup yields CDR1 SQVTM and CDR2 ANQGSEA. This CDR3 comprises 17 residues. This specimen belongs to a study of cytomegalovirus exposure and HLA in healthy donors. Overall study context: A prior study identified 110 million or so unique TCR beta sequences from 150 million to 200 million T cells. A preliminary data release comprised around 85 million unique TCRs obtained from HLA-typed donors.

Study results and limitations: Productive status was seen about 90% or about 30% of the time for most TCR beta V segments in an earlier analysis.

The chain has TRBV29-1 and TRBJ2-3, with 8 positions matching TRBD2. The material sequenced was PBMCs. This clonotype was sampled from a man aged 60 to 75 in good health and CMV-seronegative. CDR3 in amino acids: CSVRGVVAGPYTDTQYF. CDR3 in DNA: TGCAGCGTTAGGGGGGTAGTAGCGGGGCCGTACACAGATACGCAGTATTTT.